The clone carrying this TCR beta chain was seen only a few times. The source of the sample is a study of CD8+CD57+ T cells in acquired aplastic anemia. TCR beta VDJ and CDR3 profiles were obtained from a genomic DNA template. Each CDR3 protein gets one entry after TCRdb re-called the reads with MiXCR. This sample has roughly 250,000 distinct CDR3 sequences, with roughly 82% found just once. The CDR3 length is 15 residues. The V segment lost 6 bases and the J segment 6 bases; nucleotides outside the gene matches: 12. The germline gives CDR1 SQVTM, CDR2 ANQGSEA. Patients picked for sequencing had shown CD8+CD57+ cell expansion detected by flow cytometry. All patients had severe acquired aplastic anemia.

Sequencing was done on a sample of sorted CD4+, CD8+, or CD8+CD57+ T cells (not recorded which) from PBMCs. The clonotype comes from a human donor with aplastic anemia. This chain links TRBV29-1 with TRBJ2-1; 9 bases match TRBD1. CDR3: CSVVPGTGSINEQFF. The DNA for the CDR3 is TGCAGCGTCGTACCCGGGACAGGGTCAATCAATGAGCAGTTCTTC.